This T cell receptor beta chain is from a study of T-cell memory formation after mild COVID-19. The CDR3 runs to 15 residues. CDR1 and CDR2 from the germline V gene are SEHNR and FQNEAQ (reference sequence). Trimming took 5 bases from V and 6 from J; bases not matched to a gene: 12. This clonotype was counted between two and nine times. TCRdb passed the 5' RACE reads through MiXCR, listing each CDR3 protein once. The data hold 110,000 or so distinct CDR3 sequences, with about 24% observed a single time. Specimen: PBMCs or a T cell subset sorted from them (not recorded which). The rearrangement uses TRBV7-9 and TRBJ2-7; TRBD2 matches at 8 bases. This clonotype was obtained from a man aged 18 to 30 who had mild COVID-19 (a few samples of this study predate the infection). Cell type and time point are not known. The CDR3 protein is CASSRTSGGPLEQYF. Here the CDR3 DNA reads TGTGCCAGCAGCCGAACAAGCGGGGGCCCTCTCGAGCAGTACTTC. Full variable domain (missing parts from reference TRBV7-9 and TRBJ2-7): DTGVSQNPRHKITKRGQNVTFRCDPISEHNRLYWYRQTLGQGPEFLTYFQNEAQLEKSRLLSDRFSAERPKGSFSTLEIQRTEQGDSAMYLCASSRTSGGPLEQYFGPGTRLTVT.